The next 9 T cell receptor beta chains were all read from a single sample in a study of beta chain features in type 1 diabetes. The sequenced template was cDNA made from the entire isolated RNA. The repertoire was sequenced with immunoSEQ multiplex PCR; TCRdb's copy has only in-frame clones and lacks some. The sample yields hundreds of thousands of clones, 10% to 15% seen once. Input material: naive CD4+ T cells from blood. These TCRs come from a man aged 18-30 years in good health.

The chain couples TRBV30 to TRBJ1-4; D might be TRBD1 (6 bases). V gave up 4 bases and J gave up 3 bases, with 15 bases separating them. The CDR3 is 15 amino acids. Germline assignment: CDR1 GTSNPN and CDR2 SVGIG (reference sequence). The chain's CDR3 is CAWTQGHAANEKLFF. In DNA form, the CDR3 reads TGTGCCTGGACGCAGGGGCACGCGGCTAATGAAAAACTGTTTTTT.

This chain joins TRBV29-1 and TRBJ2-7, with 9 bases fitting TRBD1. Germline loops: CDR1 SQVTM, CDR2 ANQGSEA. The CDR3 length is 15 residues. The trim removed 5 bases at V and 4 bases at J, leaving 12 bases unmatched. As DNA, the CDR3 is TGCAGCGTTCGAATAACCATAGGGACAGGGTACGAGCAGTACTTC. Translated: CSVRITIGTGYEQYF.

This sequence joins TRBV30 and TRBJ1-4, with D unclear. Germline CDR1 GTSNPN, CDR2 SVGIG (reference sequence). V lost 3 bases, J lost 0 bases, and 5 bases lay in between. The CDR3 contains 13 residues. The CDR3 DNA sequence: TGTGCCTGGAGGGAGGCAACTAATGAAAAACTGTTTTTT. Its translation: CAWREATNEKLFF.

The sample holds a few counts of this clone. This chain uses TRBV9 with TRBJ2-7, with 9 bases lining up with TRBD2. V shed 0 bases and J 6 bases; nucleotides not matched to a gene: 7. In germline, CDR1 is SGDLS, CDR2 YYNGEE. The CDR3 contains 15 residues. The DNA of the CDR3 is TGTGCCAGCAGCGTAGCAGGGCTAGCGGGACTCGAGCAGTACTTC. Translation gives CASSVAGLAGLEQYF.

The chain recombines TRBV6-6 with TRBJ1-4; no clear D gene. This CDR3 has 14 residues. V was trimmed by 6 bases and J by 0 bases, leaving 8 bases between them. CDR1 and CDR2 (germline): MNHNY, SVGAGI (reference sequence). The CDR3 loop is CASSVTSTNEKLFF. Written as DNA, the CDR3 is TGTGCCAGCAGCGTAACATCAACTAATGAAAAACTGTTTTTT.

This CDR3 is CASSPRTSGIDNEQFF. DNA of the CDR3: TGTGCCAGCAGCCCTCGGACTAGCGGGATTGACAATGAGCAGTTCTTC. J is TRBJ2-1 and V is TRBV9; 12 nucleotides line up with TRBD2. CDR1 and CDR2 from the germline V gene are SGDLS and YYNGEE. The CDR3 extends over 16 amino acids. V lost 4 bases and J lost 5; bases outside the gene matches: 7.

The chain employs TRBV28 and TRBJ1-2, with TRBD1 identical over 10 bases. CDR1 and CDR2 (germline): MDHEN, SYDVKM. There are 12 residues in the CDR3. The V segment lost 5 bases and the J segment 7 bases; nucleotides outside the gene matches: 1. The CDR3 protein is CASSRDRGGYTF. CDR3 sequence (DNA): TGTGCCAGCAGTAGGGACAGGGGTGGCTACACCTTC.

The rearrangement uses TRBV28 and TRBJ1-1, with a tentative D call TRBD1 (6 bases). The CDR3 is 13 residues long. Trimming took off 6 bases at V and 8 bases at J, with 16 bases between the two ends. The germline V gene encodes CDR1 MDHEN and CDR2 SYDVKM. The DNA for the CDR3 is TGTGCCAGCAGCCCTAACAGGGAGGGGGAAGCTTTCTTT. Its translation: CASSPNREGEAFF.

This clone was recorded at least ten times. Additional DNA sequences in this sample encode the identical CDR3. This rearrangement joins TRBV7-2 to TRBJ2-5; D is unresolved. The CDR3 is 12 amino acids. The germline V and J ends were trimmed by 1 base and 5 bases, with 5 bases remaining between them. CDR1 is SGHTA and CDR2 is FQGNSA in the germline V gene. DNA for the CDR3: TGTGCCAGCAGCTTAGTTCGGGAGACCCAGTACTTC. Translated: CASSLVRETQYF. Using reference TRBV7-2 and TRBJ2-5 for the parts outside the CDR3, the full variable domain is GAGVSQSPSNKVTEKGKDVELRCDPISGHTALYWYRQSLGQGLEFLIYFQGNSAPDKSGLPSDRFSAERTGGSVSTLTIQRTQQEDSAVYLCASSLVRETQYFGPGTRLLVL.